Shown below are 21 T cell receptor beta chains from a single sample sequenced in a study of CD8 T cells in ankylosing spondylitis. Study findings and constraints: Ankylosing spondylitis blood appeared to carry a characteristic TCR beta motif of several highly homologous variants.

From the 5' RACE reads, TCRdb called clonotypes with MiXCR, one entry per CDR3 protein. The sample shows 700,000 to 1,000,000 distinct CDR3 sequences, 10% to 15% of them seen only once. Which antigens these TCRs recognize remains unknown. The sequenced material came from blood, either unsorted or a sorted T cell fraction (not recorded which). The receptors derive from a male donor with ankylosing spondylitis.

This clonotype was observed a handful of times. This chain connects TRBV20-1 to TRBJ2-5, with D possibly TRBD1 on 7 matching bases. Between the trimmed V and J ends, which lost 1 base and 8 bases, there was a span of 11 bases. The CDR3 consists of 12 residues. Germline-derived CDR1 and CDR2 are DFQATT and SNEGSKA (reference sequence). This chain's CDR3 is CSARVQGGTQYF. In nucleotides, the CDR3 is TGCAGTGCTAGAGTCCAGGGGGGTACCCAGTACTTC.

The V and J genes are TRBV5-5 and TRBJ2-5; TRBD1 matches 7 bases. There are 13 residues in the CDR3. V was pared by 2 bases and J by 4 bases, with 2 bases of the junction left unmatched. Germline CDR1 SGHKS, CDR2 YYEKEE (reference sequence). CDR3 sequence reads: CASSLQGIETQYF. CDR3 in DNA: TGTGCCAGCAGCTTACAGGGGATAGAGACCCAGTACTTC.

The table lists this clonotype with many counts. The chain combines TRBV20-1 with TRBJ1-2; D is possibly TRBD1 (5 bases). The CDR3 runs 12 residues. V was shortened by 2 bases and J by 8 bases, with 12 bases between the two germline ends. Germline lookup yields CDR1 DFQATT and CDR2 SNEGSKA (reference sequence). The CDR3: CSARSGLEGYTF. The CDR3 DNA follows: TGCAGTGCTAGATCAGGGCTGGAGGGCTACACCTTC.

This clonotype was found a few times. V is TRBV7-3 and J is TRBJ1-2; possible D gene TRBD1, 6 bases. V was cut by 5 bases and J by 7 bases, with 14 bases left in between. Germline-derived CDR1 and CDR2 are SGHTA and FQGTGA. This CDR3 contains 13 residues. CDR3 loop: CASSQLTGSGYTF. The CDR3 bases are TGTGCCAGCAGCCAACTGACAGGTTCTGGCTACACCTTC. The full variable domain, completed using reference TRBV7-3 and TRBJ1-2, is GAGVSQTPSNKVTEKGKYVELRCDPISGHTALYWYRQSLGQGPEFLIYFQGTGAADDSGLPNDRFFAVRPEGSVSTLKIQRTERGDSAVYLCASSQLTGSGYTFGSGTRLTVV.

Ten or more counts support this clonotype. A read error may produce the germline difference seen at one junction end. The rearrangement uses TRBV7-2 and TRBJ1-2; D remains ambiguous. The CDR3 loop spans 17 amino acids. Germline V gene lookup returns CDR1 SGHTA and CDR2 FQGNSA. CDR3 protein: CASSLLSSRRPRYRYTF. In DNA, the CDR3 is TGTGCCAGCAGCTTACTTTCCAGCAGGCGACCCCGCTATCGCTACACCTTC.

The V gene is TRBV4-3, the J gene TRBJ2-7; 7 bases line up with TRBD1. V lost 0 bases and J lost 5; bases outside the gene matches: 10. Germline CDR1 and CDR2: LGHNA and YSLEER. This CDR3 is built from 16 residues. The CDR3, as DNA: TGCGCCAGCAGCCAAGACCCCGCAGGGGGTTTGGACGAGCAGTACTTC. As protein: CASSQDPAGGLDEQYF.

This clonotype was seen a handful of times. V and J are TRBV11-2 and TRBJ2-1; 8 bases map to TRBD1. This CDR3 comprises 12 residues. J was trimmed by 12 bases and V by 4 bases; bases with no gene match: 5. In germline, CDR1 is SGHAT, CDR2 FQNNGV. CDR3 protein: CASSSQDRGQFF. The CDR3 DNA reads as TGTGCCAGCAGCTCCCAAGACAGGGGGCAGTTCTTC.

The gene calls are TRBV11-2 and TRBJ2-1; D unresolved. V lost 1 base and J lost 3, with 10 bases in between. CDR1 is SGHAT and CDR2 is FQNNGV in the germline V gene. The CDR3 spans 15 residues. CDR3 residues: CASSLGIGSYNEQFF. The CDR3 DNA reads as TGTGCCAGCAGCTTAGGTATAGGCAGCTACAATGAGCAGTTCTTC.

Comment on this clonotype: Mismatch with germline at one junction end may stem from a read error. V gene TRBV5-1 combines with J gene TRBJ2-4; no clear D gene. Per the germline V gene, CDR1 is SGHRS and CDR2 is YFSETQ. CDR3 length equals 14 residues. The CDR3 DNA reads as TGCGACAGCAGTCTAGGGTTTTCCAAAAACATTCAGTACTTC. Protein sequence: CDSSLGFSKNIQYF. The full variable domain, rest sourced from reference TRBV5-1 and TRBJ2-4, is KAGVTQTPRYLIKTRGQQVTLSCSPISGHRSVSWYQQTPGQGLQFLFEYFSETQRNKGNFPGRFSGRQFSNSRSEMNVSTLELGDSALYLCDSSLGFSKNIQYFGAGTRLSVL.

This clonotype was picked up a small number of times. The rearrangement joins TRBV10-3 to TRBJ2-1, with 7 bases lining up with TRBD2. Germline V gene data show CDR1 as ENHRY and CDR2 as SYGVKD. V gave up 2 bases and J gave up 2 bases; unmatched junction bases: 3. The CDR3 sequence is 15 residues long. The CDR3: CAISEPSGAYNEQFF. As DNA, the CDR3 is TGTGCCATCAGTGAGCCTAGCGGTGCCTACAATGAGCAGTTCTTC.

This clonotype was recorded only once. A read error may produce the germline difference seen at one junction end. The chain's CDR3 is CDSSLRTANTEAFF. The CDR3 DNA reads TGCGACAGCAGCCTCCGGACAGCGAACACTGAAGCTTTCTTT. V and J are TRBV5-1 and TRBJ1-1; D possibly corresponds to TRBD1 (6 bases). The CDR3 sequence is 14 residues long. Germline CDR1 and CDR2: SGHRS and YFSETQ.

A few counts support this clonotype. The J gene is TRBJ2-1, the V gene TRBV20-1; no definite D call. There are 14 residues in the CDR3. Germline lookup yields CDR1 DFQATT and CDR2 SNEGSKA (reference sequence). Trimming removed 6 bases at V and 3 bases at J, with 15 bases between. The CDR3 DNA reads as TGCAGTGCAACCTCTGCGGTTTACTACAATGAGCAGTTCTTC. It specifies CSATSAVYYNEQFF.

V and J are TRBV18 and TRBJ2-5, with D unclear. Trimming stripped 2 bases from V and 3 bases from J, with 13 bases between. CDR1 is KGHSH, CDR2 LQKENI, per germline. The CDR3 is 15 residues long. In DNA, the CDR3 is TGTGCCAGCTCACCAGGCAGCCATGGGGAAGAGACCCAGTACTTC. Translating gives CASSPGSHGEETQYF.

The rearrangement joins TRBV27 to TRBJ1-1; 7 nucleotides agree with TRBD1. The V gene end was trimmed by 7 bases and the J gene end by 1 base; junction bases not matched to a gene: 15. The CDR3 totals 17 residues. CDR1 is MNHEY, CDR2 SMNVEV, per germline (reference sequence). The CDR3 loop reads CASTTLVRGSRNTEAFF. CDR3 sequence (DNA): TGTGCCAGCACCACATTAGTCAGGGGGTCTCGGAACACTGAAGCTTTCTTT.

J is TRBJ2-3 and V is TRBV7-2, with D uncertain. V was pared by 5 bases and J by 7 bases, with 16 bases between. The length of the CDR3 is 14 residues. The germline CDR1 and CDR2 sequences are SGHTA and FQGNSA. The CDR3 here is CASSPSVTLHTQYF. For the CDR3, the DNA is TGTGCCAGCAGCCCCTCCGTTACCTTGCATACGCAGTATTTT.

The V call is TRBV7-2, the J call TRBJ2-5; D ambiguous. Germline assignment: CDR1 SGHTA and CDR2 FQGNSA. V was clipped by 3 bases and J by 1 base, with 9 bases between them. The CDR3 is 14 residues long. The chain's CDR3 is CASSFYDTQETQYF. The CDR3 nucleotides are TGTGCCAGCAGCTTCTACGACACCCAAGAGACCCAGTACTTC.

A few counts support this clonotype. V usage is TRBV4-2 and J usage is TRBJ1-5; no definite D call. Germline V lookup: CDR1 LGHNA, CDR2 YNFKEQ. V was trimmed by 2 bases and J by 9 bases, leaving 11 bases between them. The CDR3 sequence is 13 residues long. CDR3 sequence (DNA): TGTGCCAGCAGCCAAACACCCTCAGCGCCCCAGCATTTT. Protein: CASSQTPSAPQHF.

This clonotype was counted many times. The chain uses TRBV12-3 or TRBV12-4 and TRBJ1-5; a weak D match, TRBD1 (5 bases). The CDR3 loop spans 14 amino acids. The V gene lost 5 bases and the J gene lost 3 bases, with 11 bases spanning the gap. The DNA for the CDR3 is TGTGCCAGCAGTCTCGGGGCCTTCAATCAGCCCCAGCATTTT. Encoded protein: CASSLGAFNQPQHF.

The table lists this clonotype with a few counts. This chain connects TRBV9 to TRBJ1-3; tentatively, D is TRBD1 (5 bases). The V gene's germline CDR1 is SGDLS and CDR2 YYNGEE. Trimming removed 0 bases at V and 1 base at J, with 8 bases between. The CDR3 runs to 15 residues. Written as DNA, the CDR3 is TGTGCCAGCAGCGTAGCGACAGCATCTGGAAACACCATATATTTT. Its translation: CASSVATASGNTIYF.

In its sample, this clonotype was seen a few times. V is TRBV6-6 and J is TRBJ2-4; weak D call: TRBD1 (6 bases). Looked up from germline, CDR1 is MNHNY and CDR2 is SVGAGI (reference sequence). V was trimmed by 6 bases and J by 15 bases, leaving 21 bases between them. This CDR3 is 13 amino acids long. CDR3 nucleotides: TGTGCCAGCAGCACAGACCGACAGGTTGGGAGGTACTTC. As protein: CASSTDRQVGRYF.

Only a few counts were recorded for this clonotype. The chain couples TRBV6-2 or TRBV6-3 to TRBJ1-1; D is ambiguous. The germline V and J ends were trimmed by 0 bases and 3 bases, with 8 bases remaining between them. This CDR3 comprises 14 residues. Germline CDR1 reads MNHEY; CDR2 reads SVGEGT. As DNA, the CDR3 is TGTGCCAGCAGTTACTCAATAGGATACACTGAAGCTTTCTTT. Residues: CASSYSIGYTEAFF.